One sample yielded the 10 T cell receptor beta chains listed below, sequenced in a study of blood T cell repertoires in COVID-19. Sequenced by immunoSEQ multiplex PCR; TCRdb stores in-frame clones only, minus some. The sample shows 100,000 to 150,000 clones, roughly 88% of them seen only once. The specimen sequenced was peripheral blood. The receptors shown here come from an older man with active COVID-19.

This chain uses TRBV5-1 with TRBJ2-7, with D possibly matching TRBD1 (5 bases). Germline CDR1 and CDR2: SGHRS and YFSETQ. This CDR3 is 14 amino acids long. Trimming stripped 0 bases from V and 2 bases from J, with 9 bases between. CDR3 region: CASSLGTTAYEQYF. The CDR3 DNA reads TGCGCCAGCAGCTTGGGGACAACAGCCTACGAGCAGTACTTC.

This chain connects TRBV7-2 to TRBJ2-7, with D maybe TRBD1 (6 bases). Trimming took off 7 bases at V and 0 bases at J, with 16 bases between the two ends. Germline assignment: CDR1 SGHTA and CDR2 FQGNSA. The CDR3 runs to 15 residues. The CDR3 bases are TGTGCCAGCACCGCAACAGGGCGATCCTCCTACGAGCAGTACTTC. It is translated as CASTATGRSSYEQYF. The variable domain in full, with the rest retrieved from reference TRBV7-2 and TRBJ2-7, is GAGVSQSPSNKVTEKGKDVELRCDPISGHTALYWYRQSLGQGLEFLIYFQGNSAPDKSGLPSDRFSAERTGGSVSTLTIQRTQQEDSAVYLCASTATGRSSYEQYFGPGTRLTVT.

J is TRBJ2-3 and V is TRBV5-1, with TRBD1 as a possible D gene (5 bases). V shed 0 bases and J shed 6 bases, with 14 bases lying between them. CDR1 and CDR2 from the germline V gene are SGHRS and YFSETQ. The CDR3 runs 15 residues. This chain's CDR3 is CASSLEAGKVDTQYF. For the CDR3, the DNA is TGCGCCAGCAGCTTGGAGGCAGGGAAAGTGGATACGCAGTATTTT.

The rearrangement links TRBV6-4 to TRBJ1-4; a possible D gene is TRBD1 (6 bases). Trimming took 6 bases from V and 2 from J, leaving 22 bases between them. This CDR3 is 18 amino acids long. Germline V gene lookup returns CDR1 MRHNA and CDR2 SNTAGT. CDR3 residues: CASSPSGGEVGTNEKLFF. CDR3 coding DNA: TGTGCCAGCAGCCCTTCGGGGGGCGAGGTGGGCACTAATGAAAAACTGTTTTTT.

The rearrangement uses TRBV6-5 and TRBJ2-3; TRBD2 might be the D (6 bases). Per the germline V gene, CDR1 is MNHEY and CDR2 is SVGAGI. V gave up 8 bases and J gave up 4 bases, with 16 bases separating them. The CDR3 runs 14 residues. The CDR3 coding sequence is TGTGCCAGCCTTTGGGCGGGACCAGCAGATACGCAGTATTTT. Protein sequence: CASLWAGPADTQYF.

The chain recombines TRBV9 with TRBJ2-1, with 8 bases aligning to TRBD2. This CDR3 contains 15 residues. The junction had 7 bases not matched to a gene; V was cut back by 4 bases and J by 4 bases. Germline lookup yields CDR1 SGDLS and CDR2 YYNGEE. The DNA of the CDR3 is TGTGCCAGCAGCCCTCTGGCGGGAGGTTACAATGAGCAGTTCTTC. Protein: CASSPLAGGYNEQFF.

CDR3 loop: CASSSGTSSYEQYF. CDR3 DNA: TGTGCCAGCAGCTCCGGGACATCCTCCTACGAGCAGTACTTC. The V gene is TRBV11-3, the J gene TRBJ2-7, with D possibly being TRBD1 (6 bases). This CDR3 has 14 amino acids. Deletions cut 4 bases from V and 0 bases from J, with 10 bases between. The germline V gene encodes CDR1 SGHNT and CDR2 YENEEA.

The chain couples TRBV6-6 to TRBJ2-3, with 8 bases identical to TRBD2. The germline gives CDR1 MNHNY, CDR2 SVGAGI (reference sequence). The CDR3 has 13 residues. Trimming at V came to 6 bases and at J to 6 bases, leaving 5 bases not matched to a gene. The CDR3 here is CASSGLAWDTQYF. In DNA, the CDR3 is TGTGCCAGCAGCGGACTAGCATGGGATACGCAGTATTTT.

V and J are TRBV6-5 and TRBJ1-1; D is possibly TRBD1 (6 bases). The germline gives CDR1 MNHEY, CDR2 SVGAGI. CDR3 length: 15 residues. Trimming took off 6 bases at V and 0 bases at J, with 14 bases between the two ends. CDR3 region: CASSHNRVLNTEAFF. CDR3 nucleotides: TGTGCCAGCAGCCACAACAGGGTCCTGAACACTGAAGCTTTCTTT.

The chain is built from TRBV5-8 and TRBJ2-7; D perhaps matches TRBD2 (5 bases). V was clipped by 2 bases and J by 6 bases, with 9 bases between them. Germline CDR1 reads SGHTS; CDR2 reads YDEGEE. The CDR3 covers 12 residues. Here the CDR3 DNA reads TGTGCCAGCAGCTTTATGGGAGTCGAGCAGTACTTC. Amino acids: CASSFMGVEQYF. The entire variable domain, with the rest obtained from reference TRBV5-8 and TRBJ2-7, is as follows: EAGVTQSPTHLIKTRGQQATLRCSPISGHTSVYWYQQALGLGLQFLLWYDEGEERNRGNFPPRFSGRQFPNYSSELNVNALELEDSALYLCASSFMGVEQYFGPGTRLTVT.